The 20 T cell receptor beta chains listed next were all sequenced from one sample in a study of T cell responses to AZD1222 COVID-19 vaccine. Sequencing was performed with immunoSEQ multiplex PCR; in TCRdb, only in-frame clones are kept and a portion is missing. The sample comprises 100,000 to 110,000 clones, about 89% of which are singletons, and 3.5% to 4.5% rests with the top ten. Sample: peripheral blood, taken on day 0 of MenACWY control vaccination. Every receptor here comes from an adult in good health.

The J gene is TRBJ2-7, the V gene TRBV4-1, with a tentative D call TRBD2 (5 bases). This CDR3 comprises 17 residues. Germline V gives CDR1 MGHRA, CDR2 YSYEKL. The V and J ends lost 1 base and 2 bases respectively, with 18 bases between them. The CDR3 nucleotides are TGCGCCAGCAGCCAAGTCCTCTTGGTCCGGCGGGCCTACGAGCAGTACTTC. Translating gives CASSQVLLVRRAYEQYF.

The V and J genes are TRBV29-1 and TRBJ1-5, with D possibly being TRBD1 (6 bases). CDR1 and CDR2 from the germline V gene are SQVTM and ANQGSEA. Trimming shortened V by 4 bases and J by 6 bases, and 16 bases separated the two germline ends. The CDR3 extends over 14 amino acids. The DNA for the CDR3 is TGCAGCGTTGTGAGCTCACAGGGAGGTCAGCCCCAGCATTTT. As protein: CSVVSSQGGQPQHF. The complete variable domain, with remaining parts taken from reference TRBV29-1 and TRBJ1-5, reads SAVISQKPSRDICQRGTSLTIQCQVDSQVTMMFWYRQQPGQSLTLIATANQGSEATYESGFVIDKFPISRPNLTFSTLTVSNMSPEDSSIYLCSVVSSQGGQPQHFGDGTRLSIL.

This sequence joins TRBV19 and TRBJ1-5; D perhaps matches TRBD1 (5 bases). The V end lost 3 bases, the J end lost 6 bases, and 12 bases lay between the germline ends. This CDR3 has 14 amino acids. Germline V gene sequence: CDR1 LNHDA, CDR2 SQIVND (reference sequence). This CDR3 reads CASSITSRAQPQHF. The DNA of the CDR3 is TGTGCCAGTAGTATCACTTCCAGGGCTCAGCCCCAGCATTTT. Filled out from reference TRBV19 and TRBJ1-5, the complete variable domain reads DGGITQSPKYLFRKEGQNVTLSCEQNLNHDAMYWYRQDPGQGLRLIYYSQIVNDFQKGDIAEGYSVSREKKESFPLTVTSAQKNPTAFYLCASSITSRAQPQHFGDGTRLSIL.

The CDR3: CASSESLAGGLEQFF. The CDR3 nucleotides are TGTGCCAGCAGTGAATCACTAGCGGGAGGACTTGAGCAGTTCTTC. This chain joins TRBV25-1 and TRBJ2-1; 12 bases are shared with TRBD2. The germline CDR1 and CDR2 sequences are MGHDK and SYGVNS. V shed 1 base, J shed 9 bases, and the junction held 4 bases outside the gene matches. The length of the CDR3 is 15 residues.

This chain connects TRBV6-2 or TRBV6-3 to TRBJ1-5; TRBD1 is a possible D gene (6 bases). Germline CDR1 and CDR2: MNHEY and SVGEGT. This CDR3 spans 15 amino acids. Trimming stripped 0 bases from V and 5 bases from J, with 11 bases between. In nucleotides, the CDR3 is TGTGCCAGCAGTTACTCGAAAGGGGGTGATCAGCCCCAGCATTTT. Protein sequence: CASSYSKGGDQPQHF.

This chain uses TRBV24-1 with TRBJ2-7, with 9 bases lining up with TRBD1. Germline lookup yields CDR1 KGHDR and CDR2 SFDVKD. V trimming: 4 bases; J trimming: 2 bases; junction bases outside the gene matches: 5. The CDR3 is 15 residues long. The CDR3 sequence: CATSDSGQGTYEQYF. In DNA, the CDR3 is TGTGCCACCAGTGACTCGGGACAGGGTACCTACGAGCAGTACTTC.

The chain recombines TRBV29-1 with TRBJ2-1; 8 bases are shared with TRBD2. V shed 7 bases, J shed 0 bases, and the junction held 5 bases outside the gene matches. This CDR3 contains 14 residues. Germline V gene data show CDR1 as SQVTM and CDR2 as ANQGSEA. The CDR3 protein is CSADTSGSYNEQFF. The DNA of the CDR3 is TGCAGCGCGGATACTAGCGGCTCCTACAATGAGCAGTTCTTC.

The rearrangement links TRBV29-1 to TRBJ2-7; D is uncertain. The CDR3 runs to 12 residues. CDR1 is SQVTM and CDR2 is ANQGSEA in the germline V gene. Deletions cut 4 bases from V and 2 bases from J, with 9 bases between. DNA for the CDR3: TGCAGCGTTGTAGGGCAGCCCTACGAGCAGTACTTC. Its protein is CSVVGQPYEQYF.

The rearrangement uses TRBV19 and TRBJ1-4; D unclear. The CDR3 runs 16 residues. Trimming stripped 9 bases from V and 0 bases from J, with 17 bases between. Germline loops: CDR1 LNHDA, CDR2 SQIVND (reference sequence). CDR3 region: CASREAGGATNEKLFF. The DNA of the CDR3 is TGTGCCAGCCGAGAGGCAGGAGGAGCAACTAATGAAAAACTGTTTTTT.

The chain carries TRBV7-2 and TRBJ1-5; possible D gene TRBD1, 5 bases. The CDR3 totals 16 residues. Deletions cut 2 bases from V and 3 bases from J, with 14 bases between. Germline V gene data show CDR1 as SGHTA and CDR2 as FQGNSA. The CDR3 DNA reads TGTGCCAGCAGCTTATCACCGGGACCGGTCAATCAGCCCCAGCATTTT. Translation: CASSLSPGPVNQPQHF.

The V and J genes are TRBV28 and TRBJ1-1; perhaps TRBD1 as D (6 bases). Trimming stripped 2 bases from V and 6 bases from J, with 13 bases between. CDR3 size: 14 residues. CDR1 MDHEN and CDR2 SYDVKM come from the germline V gene. The CDR3 bases are TGTGCCAGCAGTTTAGTCGTCAGGGGCTCTGAAGCTTTCTTT. It encodes CASSLVVRGSEAFF.

The chain uses TRBV10-3 and TRBJ2-5, with 7 bases that match TRBD1. CDR1 is ENHRY and CDR2 is SYGVKD in the germline V gene. After removal of 4 bases from V and 3 bases from J, the junction contained 5 bases not matched to a gene. The CDR3 has 14 amino acids. The CDR3 sequence: CAISVPDREETQYF. CDR3 DNA: TGTGCCATCAGTGTACCCGACAGGGAAGAGACCCAGTACTTC.

Here the CDR3 reads CASSLLDTQYF. The CDR3 nucleotides read TGTGCCAGCAGCCTTCTAGATACGCAGTATTTT. The chain is built from TRBV2 and TRBJ2-3, with D unclear. Germline V lookup: CDR1 SNHLY, CDR2 FYNNEI. There are 11 residues in the CDR3. V gave up 6 bases and J gave up 5 bases, with 6 bases separating them.

The chain couples TRBV7-6 to TRBJ1-3; D unclear. The germline V and J ends were trimmed by 0 bases and 0 bases, with 9 bases remaining between them. CDR1 and CDR2 (germline): SGHVS, FNYEAQ. The CDR3 sequence is 16 residues long. This CDR3 is CASSLAEPYSGNTIYF. The CDR3 DNA reads TGTGCCAGCAGCTTAGCTGAGCCCTACTCTGGAAACACCATATATTTT. The whole variable domain, remainder taken from reference TRBV7-6 and TRBJ1-3, is GAGVSQSPRYKVTKRGQDVALRCDPISGHVSLYWYRQALGQGPEFLTYFNYEAQQDKSGLPNDRFSAERPEGSISTLTIQRTEQRDSAMYRCASSLAEPYSGNTIYFGEGSWLTVV.

The chain joins TRBV7-9 to TRBJ1-1, with a possible D match to TRBD1 (6 bases). CDR3 length: 13 amino acids. CDR1 SEHNR and CDR2 FQNEAQ come from the germline V gene (reference sequence). Trimming took off 5 bases at V and 7 bases at J, with 14 bases between the two ends. The CDR3 loop is CASSRLTGFEAFF. The CDR3 coding sequence is TGTGCCAGCAGCCGTCTAACAGGGTTTGAAGCTTTCTTT.

This chain joins TRBV3-1 (or the pseudogene TRBV3-2) and TRBJ1-5; D gene unclear. This CDR3 is built from 13 residues. CDR1 is LGHDT and CDR2 is YNNKEL in the germline V gene (reference sequence). The V and J ends lost 4 bases and 5 bases respectively, with 9 bases between them. This CDR3 is CASSPAPDQPQHF. The CDR3 nucleotides read TGTGCCAGCAGCCCCGCCCCCGATCAGCCCCAGCATTTT.

This chain connects TRBV4-2 to TRBJ2-5; the match to TRBD1 covers 8 bases. Germline values: CDR1 LGHNA, CDR2 YNFKEQ. CDR3 length: 13 amino acids. Trimming at V came to 5 bases and at J to 5 bases, leaving 4 bases not matched to a gene. CDR3 in amino acids: CASSTDRVETQYF. The CDR3 DNA is TGTGCCAGCAGCACGGACAGGGTCGAGACCCAGTACTTC.

The chain joins TRBV9 to TRBJ1-1; D possibly corresponds to TRBD1 (6 bases). Per germline, CDR1 SGDLS and CDR2 YYNGEE. CDR3 length: 15 amino acids. Trimming left V 3 bases short and J 4 bases short, with 16 bases between. CDR3 DNA sequence: TGTGCCAGCAGCGCCCAAATTGGGGGGGCCACTGAAGCTTTCTTT. Its protein is CASSAQIGGATEAFF.

The chain links TRBV9 to TRBJ1-6, with 9 bases fitting TRBD1. The CDR3 is 16 residues long. Germline CDR1 SGDLS, CDR2 YYNGEE. The ends lost 0 bases at V and 9 bases at J; junction bases unmatched: 7. In DNA, the CDR3 is TGTGCCAGCAGCGTAGGCCTGGACAGGGGTGGTTCACCCCTCCACTTT. Its protein product is CASSVGLDRGGSPLHF.

The chain is built from TRBV30 and TRBJ1-6; the match to TRBD1 covers 10 bases. The CDR3 has 12 amino acids. V was pared by 5 bases and J by 10 bases, with 2 bases of the junction left unmatched. CDR1 GTSNPN and CDR2 SVGIG come from the germline V gene (reference sequence). As DNA, the CDR3 is TGTGCCTGGGGGACAGGGGAATCACCCCTCCACTTT. Translated, it gives CAWGTGESPLHF.